The rows below give T cell receptor beta chains drawn from one sample of a study of T cell responses to AZD1222 COVID-19 vaccine. Repertoires were generated with immunoSEQ multiplex PCR, while TCRdb's copy carries only in-frame clones and drops some. The top ten hold approximately 3% of the sample, which has about 110,000 clones, 70% to 90% seen once. This material consisted of peripheral blood, taken on day 0 of AZD1222 vaccination. The receptors shown here come from an adult in good health. The conserved cysteine and the conserved F or W are not part of the CDR3 here. Each record gives: V gene, J gene, clone size, CDR3 protein. Clone size appears in some rows only: once, few, many, or a class for an expanded clone.

TRBV12-3/TRBV12-4	TRBJ1-2	.	ASSSWTDGYT
TRBV19	TRBJ2-5	.	ASTAWAGVEETQY
TRBV7-8	TRBJ2-5	.	ASSLLASQETQY
TRBV19	TRBJ1-1	.	ASSIEGANEAF
TRBV28	TRBJ1-1	.	ASKQGRTEAF
TRBV15	TRBJ1-5	.	ATSSPIRVVSAGSPQH
TRBV11-2	TRBJ2-5	.	ASSLGVIEETQY
TRBV19	TRBJ2-4	.	ASSLTGGKNIQY
TRBV28	TRBJ1-4	.	ASSSIVGDEKLF
TRBV7-3	TRBJ2-5	.	ASSLLAGGYETQY
TRBV28	TRBJ1-6	.	ASSGGTGYSPLH
TRBV7-3	TRBJ2-6	.	ASSYRSSGANVLT
TRBV5-1	TRBJ1-3	.	ASSSAGVQSGNTIY
TRBV7-3	TRBJ1-6	once	ASSSASGTGNSPLH
TRBV11-2	TRBJ1-5	.	ASSASFGPGSNQPQH
TRBV12-3/TRBV12-4	TRBJ1-5	.	ASLQGAGQPQH
TRBV12-3/TRBV12-4	TRBJ2-5	.	ASSYRGPGTQY
TRBV6-5	TRBJ1-6	.	ASSYSLSSYNSPLH
TRBV5-8	TRBJ1-2	.	ASSHGLLREGYT
TRBV2	TRBJ2-1	few	ASSELGLNEQF
TRBV28	TRBJ1-5	.	ASSRAGGSNQPQH
TRBV7-9	TRBJ2-2	.	ASSLPARQGGTGELF
TRBV10-3	TRBJ2-5	.	AISDPRREGRETQY
TRBV3-1/TRBV3-2	TRBJ1-1	.	ASSLLGTANTEAF
TRBV9	TRBJ1-3	.	ASSATPSGNGNTIY
TRBV11-2	TRBJ2-7	.	ASSLGGIEQY
TRBV6-5	TRBJ2-2	few	ASRQGTGELF
TRBV7-9	TRBJ2-6	.	ASSRSSGANVLT
TRBV6-4	TRBJ1-5	.	ASSKDLDQPQH
TRBV6-5	TRBJ1-1	.	ASSYSRASTEAF
TRBV3-1/TRBV3-2	TRBJ1-2	.	ASSQGPRGREAYGYT
TRBV7-9	TRBJ2-7	.	ASSLGAGLLEQY
TRBV5-6	TRBJ2-5	.	ASTRTGVRAQY
TRBV9	TRBJ2-5	.	ASSVLASVEGETQY
TRBV4-2	TRBJ1-6	.	ASSQATHGQRTNSPLH
TRBV15	TRBJ2-2	.	ATSRGRGQNTGELF
TRBV29-1	TRBJ2-4	few	SVEVGNGDIQY
TRBV7-8	TRBJ2-7	.	ASSPFYEQY
TRBV28	TRBJ2-2	.	ASSLGGAGTGELF
TRBV5-8	TRBJ1-4	once	ASTLTRNEKLF
TRBV29-1	TRBJ2-7	.	SPEGLRYEQY
TRBV7-3	TRBJ2-1	.	ASSFRGVSYNEQF
TRBV30	TRBJ2-4	once	ACLILAKNIQY
TRBV5-4	TRBJ1-1	.	ASSFEQGITEAF
TRBV9	TRBJ1-2	.	ASSARQGNYGYT
TRBV28	TRBJ1-1	.	ASRPSDRGNTEAF
TRBV4-1	TRBJ1-1	.	ASSQGQGIAEAF
TRBV7-6	TRBJ2-7	.	ASSWNRVSGNEQY
TRBV19	TRBJ1-1	.	ASSSRAVNTEAF
TRBV7-2	TRBJ1-2	.	ASSRPERYGYT
TRBV7-9	TRBJ1-5	.	ASSFGSNQPQH
TRBV6-4	TRBJ2-3	large	ASSDGQGGPDTQY
TRBV3-1/TRBV3-2	TRBJ1-2	.	ASSPGESYPRGYT